This entry describes one T cell receptor beta chain. Its matching antigen is unknown. These data come from a study of Ad26.COV2.S vaccination and SARS-CoV-2 variants. Per germline, CDR1 LGHNA and CDR2 YSLEER. Trimming left V 4 bases short and J 7 bases short, with 9 bases between. The CDR3 sequence is 12 residues long. Sample treatment: 19 received Ad26.COV2.S at low or high dose, single or two shots; several received placebo; per-sample allocation not given. Following the first vaccine or placebo injection, samples were taken on day 63. This Boston cohort included adults aged 18-55 years. General study findings and limits: People given the vaccine had a wider spike-specific TCR breadth than placebo recipients did.

The table came from immunoSEQ multiplex PCR; TCRdb's copy has only in-frame clones and leaves some out. The sample comprises approximately 410,000 clones, approximately 88% of which are singletons, and 3.6% rests with the top ten. The sequenced sample was peripheral blood, obtained in a trial of Ad26.COV2.S vaccine versus placebo. The rearrangement joins TRBV4-3 to TRBJ2-3; D not resolved. This TCR came from a person aged 18-60 years who received the Ad26.COV2.S COVID-19 vaccine or a placebo. For the CDR3, the DNA is TGCGCCAGCAGCCTAAGGCCAAATACGCAGTATTTT. Translated: CASSLRPNTQYF.